This T cell receptor beta chain was sequenced in a study of T-cell reconstitution after alpha-beta-depleted transplantation in children. This CDR3 has 15 residues. After removal of 3 bases from V and 5 bases from J, the junction contained 10 bases not matched to a gene. Preparation of the TCRbeta library was carried out with unique molecular identifiers. Via MiXCR, TCRdb re-called the PCR reads, giving one row per CDR3 protein. The data hold about 410,000 distinct CDR3 sequences, with about a fifth observed a single time. The V call is TRBV12-3 or TRBV12-4, the J call TRBJ2-7; TRBD1 matches at 7 bases. Sequenced here: PBMCs from the stem cell graft donor, sampled from the stem cell graft. This clonotype originated in a human donor who donated a stem cell graft to a child with acute myeloid leukemia. CDR3 region: CASSLGQTKFNEQYF. The CDR3 nucleotides are TGTGCCAGCAGTTTGGGACAGACGAAGTTTAACGAGCAGTACTTC.